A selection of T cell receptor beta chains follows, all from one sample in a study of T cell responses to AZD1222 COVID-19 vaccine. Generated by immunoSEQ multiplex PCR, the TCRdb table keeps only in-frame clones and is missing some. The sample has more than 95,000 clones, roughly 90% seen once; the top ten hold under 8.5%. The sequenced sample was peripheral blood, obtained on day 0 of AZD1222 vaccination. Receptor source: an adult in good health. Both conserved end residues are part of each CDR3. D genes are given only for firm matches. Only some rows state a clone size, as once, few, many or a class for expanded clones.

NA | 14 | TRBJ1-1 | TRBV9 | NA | TGTGCCAGCAGCGTCGGGTTTAAGGACACTGAAGCTTTCTTT | CASSVGFKDTEAFF
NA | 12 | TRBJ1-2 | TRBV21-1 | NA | TGTGCCAGCAGCAAAGAGGGGCATGGCTACACCTTC | CASSKEGHGYTF
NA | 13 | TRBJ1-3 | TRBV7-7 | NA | TGTGCCAGCAGCCCATCCTCTGGAAACACCATATATTTT | CASSPSSGNTIYF
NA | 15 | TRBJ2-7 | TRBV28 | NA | TGTGCCAGCAGTCCAGGGAGGTCGCTCTCCTACGAGCAGTACTTC | CASSPGRSLSYEQYF
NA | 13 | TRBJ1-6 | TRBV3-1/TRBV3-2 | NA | TGTGCCAGCAGCCCGGATATTAGTTCACCCCTCCACTTT | CASSPDISSPLHF
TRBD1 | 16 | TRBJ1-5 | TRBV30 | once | TGTGCCTGGAGCTCTCCAGGGACAGGATACAATCAGCCCCAGCATTTT | CAWSSPGTGYNQPQHF
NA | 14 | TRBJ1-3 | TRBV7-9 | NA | TGTGCCAGCAGCTTAGGCAGCTCTGGAAACACCATATATTTT | CASSLGSSGNTIYF
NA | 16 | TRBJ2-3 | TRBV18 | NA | TGTGCCAGCTCACCGCTGGGGGGACAGTACACAGATACGCAGTATTTT | CASSPLGGQYTDTQYF
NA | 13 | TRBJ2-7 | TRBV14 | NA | TGTGCCAGCAGCCAATCTGGGGGGCTAGAGCAGTACTTC | CASSQSGGLEQYF
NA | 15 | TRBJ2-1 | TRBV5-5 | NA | TGTGCCAGCAGGGCGTTGGTGAGCTCCTACAATGAGCAGTTCTTC | CASRALVSSYNEQFF
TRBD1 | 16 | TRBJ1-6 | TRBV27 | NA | TGTGCCAGCAGTTCACAGGGGAGCTCCTATAATTCACCCCTCCACTTT | CASSSQGSSYNSPLHF
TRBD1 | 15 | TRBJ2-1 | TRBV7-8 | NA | TGTGCCAGCAGCCCGACAGGGGGCTCCTACAATGAGCAGTTCTTC | CASSPTGGSYNEQFF
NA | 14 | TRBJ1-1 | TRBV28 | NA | TGTGCCAGCAGCTCCCCCGCGAGGTGGACTGAAGCTTTCTTT | CASSSPARWTEAFF
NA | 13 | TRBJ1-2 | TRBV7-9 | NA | TGTGCCAGCAGCTTCGCATCCAACTATGGCTACACCTTC | CASSFASNYGYTF
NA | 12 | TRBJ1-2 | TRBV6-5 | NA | TGTGCCGCGGGAGGCAGTTCCTATGGCTACACCTTC | CAAGGSSYGYTF
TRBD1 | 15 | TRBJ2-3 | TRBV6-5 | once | TGTGCCAGCAGGCCCGGACAGGGTGGCGCAGATACGCAGTATTTT | CASRPGQGGADTQYF
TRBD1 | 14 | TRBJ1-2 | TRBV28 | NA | TGTGCCAGCAGTCAGGGACAGGGAGGCTATGGCTACACCTTC | CASSQGQGGYGYTF
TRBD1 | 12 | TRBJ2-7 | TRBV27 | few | TGTGCCAGCAGGCTACAGGGGGGCGAGCAGTACTTC | CASRLQGGEQYF
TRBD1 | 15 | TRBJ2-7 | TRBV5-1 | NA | TGCGCCAGCAGCTTGGGATTGGGGACAGGGGACGAGCAGTACTTC | CASSLGLGTGDEQYF
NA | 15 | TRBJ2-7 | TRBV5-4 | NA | TGTGCCAGCAGCCCGGCTGGCAGGCAGTACGGCGAGCAGTACTTC | CASSPAGRQYGEQYF
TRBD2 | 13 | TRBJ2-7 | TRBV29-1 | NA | TGCAGCGTTGTGGCGGGAGGGGTTGACGAGCAGTACTTC | CSVVAGGVDEQYF
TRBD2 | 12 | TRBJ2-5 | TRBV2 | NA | TGTGCCAGCAGGCAGGGAGGGGAGACCCAGTACTTC | CASRQGGETQYF
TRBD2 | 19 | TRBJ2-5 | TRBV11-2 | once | TGTGCCAGCAACGATCTTCCGGGACTAGCGGCTAGTTCCAAAGAGACCCAGTACTTC | CASNDLPGLAASSKETQYF
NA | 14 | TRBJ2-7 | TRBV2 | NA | TGTGCCAGCAGTGAAGGGGGCAGCTCCTACGAGCAGTACTTC | CASSEGGSSYEQYF
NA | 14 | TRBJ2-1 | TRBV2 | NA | TGTGCCAGCAGTGAGACGACTAGGGACAATGAGCAGTTCTTC | CASSETTRDNEQFF
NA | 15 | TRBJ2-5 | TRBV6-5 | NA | TGTGCCAGCAGTCAGCATTGGACAGGAGGGGAGACCCAGTACTTC | CASSQHWTGGETQYF
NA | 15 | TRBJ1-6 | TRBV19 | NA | TGTGCCAGTAGGCTCGGCGGGGTGAGTGATTCACCCCTCCACTTT | CASRLGGVSDSPLHF
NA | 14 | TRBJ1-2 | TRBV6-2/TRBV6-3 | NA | TGTGCCAGCAGTTTGGACGGACTGGCCTATGGCTACACCTTC | CASSLDGLAYGYTF
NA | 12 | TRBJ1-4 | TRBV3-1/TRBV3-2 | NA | TGTGCCAGCATAGGGCAGGGTGAAAAACTGTTTTTT | CASIGQGEKLFF
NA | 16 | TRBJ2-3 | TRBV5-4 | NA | TGTGCCAGCAGCTTGGGGGGTGTAGGGGGCACAGATACGCAGTATTTT | CASSLGGVGGTDTQYF
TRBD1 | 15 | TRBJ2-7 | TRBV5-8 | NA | TGTGCCAGCAGCCTCCCGGACAGGGATCCTTACGAGCAGTACTTC | CASSLPDRDPYEQYF
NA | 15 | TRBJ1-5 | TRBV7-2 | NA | TGTGCCAGCAGCCCAAGGGGACTCGAGGGTCAGCCCCAGCATTTT | CASSPRGLEGQPQHF
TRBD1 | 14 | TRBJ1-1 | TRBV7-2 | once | TGTGCCAGCAGCTTAATACCAGGGGGGACTGAAGCTTTCTTT | CASSLIPGGTEAFF
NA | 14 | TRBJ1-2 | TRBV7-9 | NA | TGTGCCAGCAGCTTAGACGGGGGAGGCTATGGCTACACCTTC | CASSLDGGGYGYTF
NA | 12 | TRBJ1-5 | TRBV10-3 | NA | TGTGCCATCAGTGGCAGCAATCAGCCCCAGCATTTT | CAISGSNQPQHF
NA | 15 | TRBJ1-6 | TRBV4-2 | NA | TGTGCCAGCAGCCAAGTAAGCATAGGAAATTCACCCCTCCACTTT | CASSQVSIGNSPLHF
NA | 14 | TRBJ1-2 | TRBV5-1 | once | TGCGCCAGCTCCCCCCCCGGACAGTACTATGGCTACACCTTC | CASSPPGQYYGYTF
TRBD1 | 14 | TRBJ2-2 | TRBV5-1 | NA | TGCGCCAGCAGCTTGGTAGGGGGCGAGGGGGAGCTGTTTTTT | CASSLVGGEGELFF
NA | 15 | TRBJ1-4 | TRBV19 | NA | TGTGCCAGTAGTATGAACCCCCGAGGGGCTGGAAAAGAGTTTTTT | CASSMNPRGAGKEFF
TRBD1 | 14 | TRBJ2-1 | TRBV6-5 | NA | TGTGCCAGCGAGCAGGACAGGGGCTGGAATGAGCAGTTCTTC | CASEQDRGWNEQFF
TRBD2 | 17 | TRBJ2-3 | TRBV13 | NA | TGTGCCAGCAGCCCGAAGACGCTTAGCGGGGGGGCCGCAGCGCAGTATTTT | CASSPKTLSGGAAAQYF
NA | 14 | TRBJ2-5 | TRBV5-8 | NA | TGTGCCAGCAGCTTGGCCCAGGCTAAAGAGACCCAGTACTTC | CASSLAQAKETQYF
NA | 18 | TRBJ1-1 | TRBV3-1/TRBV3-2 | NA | TGTGCCAGCAGCCAACCTAATTTTGGTGGGGATATGAACACTGAAGCTTTCTTT | CASSQPNFGGDMNTEAFF
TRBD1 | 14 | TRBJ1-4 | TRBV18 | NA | TGTGCCAGCTCACCACTGACAGGGAATGAAAAACTGTTTTTT | CASSPLTGNEKLFF
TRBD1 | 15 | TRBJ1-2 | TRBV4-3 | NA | TGCGCCAGCAGCCAAGATCTTGAGGGGGCCGGTGGCTACACCTTC | CASSQDLEGAGGYTF
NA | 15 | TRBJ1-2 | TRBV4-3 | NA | TGCGCCAGCAGCCAAGACGATTTTGGGGAATATGGCTACACCTTC | CASSQDDFGEYGYTF
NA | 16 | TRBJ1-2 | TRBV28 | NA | TGTGCCAGCAGTCCCCCGGGTGGGCAGGGTACCTATGGCTACACCTTC | CASSPPGGQGTYGYTF
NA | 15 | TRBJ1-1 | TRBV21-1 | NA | TGTGCCAGCAGCAAAGAACCAGCTGCTAGCACTGAAGCTTTCTTT | CASSKEPAASTEAFF
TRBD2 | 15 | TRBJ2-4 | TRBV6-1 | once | TGTGCCAGCAGTGAGGTTTGGGCGGCGGGGGACATTCAGTACTTC | CASSEVWAAGDIQYF
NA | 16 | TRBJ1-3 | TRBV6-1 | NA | TGTGCCAGCAGTGAAGCGCTTCAGGTCGCGGGAAACACCATATATTTT | CASSEALQVAGNTIYF
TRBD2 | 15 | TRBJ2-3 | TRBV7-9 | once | TGTGCCAGCGGTTCCGGTAGCGGGAGAACAGATACGCAGTATTTT | CASGSGSGRTDTQYF
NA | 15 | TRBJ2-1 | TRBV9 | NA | TGTGCCAGCAGCGTAGGGGGAGGGGGAGGTAATGAGCAGTTCTTC | CASSVGGGGGNEQFF
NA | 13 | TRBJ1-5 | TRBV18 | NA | TGTGCCAGCTCACGGGACGGGGATCAGCCCCAGCATTTT | CASSRDGDQPQHF
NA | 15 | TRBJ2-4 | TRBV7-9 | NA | TGTGCCAGCAGACGGGACGACTTAGCCAAAAACATTCAGTACTTC | CASRRDDLAKNIQYF
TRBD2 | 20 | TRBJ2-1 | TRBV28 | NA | TGTGCCAGCCCACCCGACCACATCTCCCTAACGGGGGGTTCCTACAATGAGCAGTTCTTC | CASPPDHISLTGGSYNEQFF